A single sample gave rise to the 20 T cell receptor beta chains below, sequenced in a study of blood T cell repertoires in COVID-19. TCRdb's copy holds only in-frame clones and misses some; the assay was immunoSEQ multiplex PCR. The sample consists of tens of thousands of clones, 80% to 90% of them appearing once. The sample was peripheral blood. Every receptor here comes from a human donor with active COVID-19. The donor label of this sample is uncertain.

In its sample, this clone was seen a few times. The V call is TRBV5-1, the J call TRBJ2-7; D is unresolved. Trimming stripped 4 bases from V and 6 bases from J, with 20 bases between. Germline values: CDR1 SGHRS, CDR2 YFSETQ. The CDR3 is 15 amino acids. CDR3 protein: CASSLGGLSIGEQYF. The CDR3 bases are TGCGCCAGCAGCCTGGGCGGTCTCAGCATTGGCGAGCAGTACTTC.

This clone was detected a few times. The chain couples TRBV9 to TRBJ2-7; a weak D match, TRBD2 (5 bases). The V end lost 4 bases, the J end lost 7 bases, and 15 bases lay between the germline ends. Germline CDR1 is SGDLS and CDR2 is YYNGEE. This CDR3 contains 13 residues. This CDR3 is CASSPQAAAEQYF. CDR3 DNA sequence: TGTGCCAGCAGCCCACAAGCGGCGGCGGAGCAGTACTTC.

V is TRBV28 and J is TRBJ2-5, with D perhaps matching TRBD2 (6 bases). The CDR3 totals 13 residues. V was trimmed by 11 bases and J by 5 bases, leaving 18 bases between them. The germline V gene has CDR1 MDHEN and CDR2 SYDVKM. The CDR3 protein is CASRLEGRETQYF. CDR3 bases: TGTGCCTCCCGGCTGGAGGGTCGGGAGACCCAGTACTTC.

The V call is TRBV7-2, the J call TRBJ2-7; 14 nucleotides agree with TRBD2. This CDR3 comprises 18 residues. In germline, CDR1 is SGHTA, CDR2 FQGNSA. The V and J ends lost 8 bases and 4 bases, in that order; junction bases with no gene match: 16. The CDR3 is CASGLPAGTSGSSYEQYF. DNA of the CDR3: TGTGCCAGCGGTCTCCCGGCCGGGACTAGCGGGAGTTCGTACGAGCAGTACTTC.

The genes are TRBV4-2 and TRBJ2-3; perhaps TRBD2 as D (6 bases). CDR3 length: 16 amino acids. The germline CDR1 and CDR2 sequences are LGHNA and YNFKEQ. V lost 4 bases to trimming and J lost 0 bases, with 14 bases between them. CDR3 residues: CASSLDSSASTDTQYF. The CDR3 DNA reads TGTGCCAGCAGCCTTGATTCTAGCGCTAGCACAGATACGCAGTATTTT.

This clone was observed a handful of times. V is TRBV3-1 (or the pseudogene TRBV3-2) and J is TRBJ1-1; 10 bases line up with TRBD1. The trim removed 3 bases at V and 4 bases at J, leaving 2 bases unmatched. The CDR3 is 14 amino acids. Germline V gene lookup returns CDR1 LGHDT and CDR2 YNNKEL (reference sequence). The CDR3 region has the DNA TGTGCCAGCAGCCACTGGACAGGGGGCACTGAAGCTTTCTTT. As protein: CASSHWTGGTEAFF.

The rearrangement uses TRBV15 and TRBJ1-1; unclear D gene. From germline, CDR1 is LNHNV and CDR2 YYDKDF (reference sequence). The CDR3 is 14 amino acids. Between the trimmed V and J ends, which lost 1 base and 2 bases, there was a span of 8 bases. The CDR3 loop reads CATSRAGINTEAFF. Written as DNA, the CDR3 is TGTGCCACCAGCAGAGCGGGAATCAACACTGAAGCTTTCTTT.

The chain links TRBV9 to TRBJ1-2; maybe TRBD1 (6 bases). Germline V CDR1 and CDR2: SGDLS, YYNGEE. The CDR3 is 15 residues long. V was shortened by 4 bases and J by 3 bases, with 16 bases between the two germline ends. The CDR3 is CASSHPEGVYYGYTF. Here the CDR3 DNA reads TGTGCCAGCAGCCACCCCGAGGGGGTCTACTATGGCTACACCTTC.

The rearrangement uses TRBV5-1 and TRBJ1-4, with 10 nucleotides matching TRBD1. The CDR3 length is 14 residues. Germline loops: CDR1 SGHRS, CDR2 YFSETQ. Trimming took 5 bases from V and 6 from J; bases not matched to a gene: 4. Written as DNA, the CDR3 is TGCGCCAGCAGGACCGGGACAGGGGATGAAAAACTGTTTTTT. Its protein is CASRTGTGDEKLFF.

The chain joins TRBV5-1 to TRBJ2-1; D not resolved. The V and J ends lost 4 bases and 1 base respectively, with 12 bases between them. CDR1 is SGHRS and CDR2 is YFSETQ in the germline V gene. CDR3 length: 15 amino acids. CDR3 DNA: TGCGCCAGCAGCGCACAGAAGTTTTCCTACAATGAGCAGTTCTTC. Translating gives CASSAQKFSYNEQFF.

In the case of this clone: One junction end does not reproduce the germline sequence, and a read error may be involved. The chain couples TRBV7-7 to TRBJ2-5; 8 nucleotides agree with TRBD2. The germline V gene has CDR1 SSHAT and CDR2 FNYEAQ (reference sequence). CDR3 length equals 17 residues. The DNA of the CDR3 is TGTGCTAGCAGCTTAATTTCGGGAGGGCCGGGTTCAGAGACCCAGTACTTC. Translated: CASSLISGGPGSETQYF. The entire variable domain, with the rest obtained from reference TRBV7-7 and TRBJ2-5, is as follows: GAGVSQSPRYKVTKRGQDVTLRCDPISSHATLYWYQQALGQGPEFLTYFNYEAQPDKSGLPSDRFSAERPEGSISTLTIQRTEQRDSAMYRCASSLISGGPGSETQYFGPGTRLLVL.

The CDR3 coding sequence is TGTGCCAGCAGTGAAGCCCTTCGGGGGGATGGCTACACCTTC. Protein product: CASSEALRGDGYTF. The J gene is TRBJ1-2, the V gene TRBV6-1; a possible D gene is TRBD1 (5 bases). Germline CDR1 is MNHNS and CDR2 is SASEGT. V was trimmed by 0 bases and J by 6 bases, leaving 11 bases between them. The CDR3 has 14 residues.

Relative to its sample, this clone is medium-sized. V gene TRBV10-2 combines with J gene TRBJ1-1, with 8 bases aligning to TRBD1. Trimming at V came to 8 bases and at J to 0 bases, leaving 5 bases not matched to a gene. Germline-derived CDR1 and CDR2 are WSHSY and SAAADI. The CDR3 runs to 14 residues. The chain's CDR3 is CASRRDRLNTEAFF. CDR3 coding DNA: TGCGCCAGCCGAAGGGACAGGTTGAACACTGAAGCTTTCTTT.

The chain carries TRBV3-1 (or the pseudogene TRBV3-2) and TRBJ1-1; the D is unclear. Trimming cost V 0 bases and J 7 bases, with 6 bases left between them. The germline V gene encodes CDR1 LGHDT and CDR2 YNNKEL (reference sequence). The CDR3 has 12 amino acids. The CDR3 here is CASSQDSREAFF. The DNA for the CDR3 is TGTGCCAGCAGCCAAGATAGCCGTGAAGCTTTCTTT.

The chain recombines TRBV7-2 with TRBJ2-1, with TRBD2 matching over 7 bases. This CDR3 spans 15 amino acids. Germline lookup yields CDR1 SGHTA and CDR2 FQGNSA. Trimming at V came to 7 bases and at J to 5 bases, leaving 11 bases not matched to a gene. Here the CDR3 DNA reads TGTGCCAGCACCCCAGCCCCCGCGGGGGACAATGAGCAGTTCTTC. Residues: CASTPAPAGDNEQFF.

This clone has just one count. V is TRBV29-1 and J is TRBJ2-7, with D possibly matching TRBD1 (5 bases). The CDR3 runs to 12 residues. In germline, CDR1 is SQVTM, CDR2 ANQGSEA. V was trimmed by 0 bases and J by 3 bases, leaving 6 bases between them. CDR3 protein: CSVEDQGYEQYF. The CDR3, as DNA: TGCAGCGTTGAAGATCAGGGCTACGAGCAGTACTTC.

The rearrangement uses TRBV3-1 (or the pseudogene TRBV3-2) and TRBJ2-5, with TRBD1 matching 8 bases. The CDR3 has 16 amino acids. V lost 4 bases, J lost 2 bases, and 9 bases stayed unmatched. CDR1 and CDR2 (germline): LGHDT, YNNKEL (reference sequence). The CDR3 here is CASSLGQGWRQETQYF. The CDR3 DNA reads TGTGCCAGCAGCCTCGGACAGGGTTGGAGGCAAGAGACCCAGTACTTC.

The chain has TRBV11-3 and TRBJ2-3, with 11 bases lining up with TRBD2. Germline V gene lookup returns CDR1 SGHNT and CDR2 YENEEA. With V trimmed by 1 base and J by 5 bases, 2 bases remained unmatched. The CDR3 is 15 amino acids. The chain's CDR3 is CASSLGGTSGDTQYF. CDR3 DNA: TGTGCCAGCAGCTTAGGGGGGACTAGCGGAGATACGCAGTATTTT.

The chain recombines TRBV29-1 with TRBJ2-3; no firm D call. The V end lost 1 base, the J end lost 3 bases, and 8 bases lay between the germline ends. The CDR3 is made up of 13 amino acids. CDR1 SQVTM and CDR2 ANQGSEA come from the germline V gene. CDR3 amino acids: CSVEGPVTDTQYF. The CDR3 DNA sequence: TGCAGCGTTGAAGGTCCAGTAACAGATACGCAGTATTTT.

J is TRBJ2-3 and V is TRBV10-3; weak D call: TRBD2 (6 bases). This CDR3 region has 14 residues. V was trimmed by 10 bases and J by 3 bases, leaving 17 bases between them. Germline CDR1 and CDR2: ENHRY and SYGVKD. In DNA form, the CDR3 reads TGTGCCACCCGGGGCGGGGAGTGGACAGATACGCAGTATTTT. This encodes CATRGGEWTDTQYF.